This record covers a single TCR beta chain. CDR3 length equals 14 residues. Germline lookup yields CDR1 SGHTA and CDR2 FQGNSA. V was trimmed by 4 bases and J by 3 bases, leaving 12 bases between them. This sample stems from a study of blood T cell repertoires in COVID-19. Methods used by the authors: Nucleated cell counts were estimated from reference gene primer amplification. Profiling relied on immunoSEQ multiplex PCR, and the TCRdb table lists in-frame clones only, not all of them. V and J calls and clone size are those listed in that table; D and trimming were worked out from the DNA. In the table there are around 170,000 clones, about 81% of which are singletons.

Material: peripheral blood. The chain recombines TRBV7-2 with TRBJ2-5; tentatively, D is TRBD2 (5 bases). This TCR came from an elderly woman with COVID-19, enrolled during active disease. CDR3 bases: TGTGCCAGCAGCTGGGTCCGGGGAGAAGAGACCCAGTACTTC. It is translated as CASSWVRGEETQYF.